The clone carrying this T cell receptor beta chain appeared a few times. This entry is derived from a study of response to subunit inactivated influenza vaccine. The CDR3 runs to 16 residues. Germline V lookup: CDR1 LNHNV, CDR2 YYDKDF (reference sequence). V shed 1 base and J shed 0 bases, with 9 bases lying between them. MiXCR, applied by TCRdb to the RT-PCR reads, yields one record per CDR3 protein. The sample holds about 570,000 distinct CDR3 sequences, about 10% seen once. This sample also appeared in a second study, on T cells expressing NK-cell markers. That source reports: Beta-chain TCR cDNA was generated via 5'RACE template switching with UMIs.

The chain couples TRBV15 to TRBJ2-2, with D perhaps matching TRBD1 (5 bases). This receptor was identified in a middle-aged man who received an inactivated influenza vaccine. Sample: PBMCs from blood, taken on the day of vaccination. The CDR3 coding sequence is TGTGCCACCAGCAGAGGGGGCGGAGCGAACACCGGGGAGCTGTTTTTT. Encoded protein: CATSRGGGANTGELFF. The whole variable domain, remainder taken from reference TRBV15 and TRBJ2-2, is DAMVIQNPRYQVTQFGKPVTLSCSQTLNHNVMYWYQQKSSQAPKLLFHYYDKDFNNEADTPDNFQSRRPNTSFCFLDIRSPGLGDTAMYLCATSRGGGANTGELFFGEGSRLTVL.